This entry describes one T cell receptor (beta chain). These data are taken from a study of T cell responses to AZD1222 COVID-19 vaccine. Profiled with immunoSEQ multiplex PCR; TCRdb holds only in-frame clones, not every one. The sample lists about 140,000 clones; approximately 90% were seen once. Losses at the gene ends were 5 bases for V and 3 bases for J; bases not matched to a gene: 8. CDR1 SGHRS and CDR2 YFSETQ come from the germline V gene. There are 15 residues in the CDR3. The sample was peripheral blood, taken on day 0 of AZD1222 vaccination. The TCR originated in an adult in good health. The V and J genes are TRBV5-1 and TRBJ2-7, with 10 bases identical to TRBD2. The CDR3 protein is CASSPLTSGYYEQYF. Written as DNA, the CDR3 is TGCGCCAGCAGTCCTCTGACTAGCGGGTACTACGAGCAGTACTTC.